This is a list of T cell receptor beta chains from one sample in a study of T cell responses to AZD1222 COVID-19 vaccine. The data were produced by immunoSEQ multiplex PCR, yet TCRdb's version contains in-frame clones alone and is incomplete. The data show about 150,000 clones, 70% to 90% seen once. Sample: peripheral blood, taken on day 0 of AZD1222 vaccination. Receptors originate from an adult in good health. Each CDR3 is given with its conserved first and last residue. A D gene is named only where the DNA matches it firmly. Where a row states a size, it is once, few, many or the class of an expanded clone; other rows omit it.

>TRBD2|TRBJ2-1|TRBV6-2/TRBV6-3|.
CASSYALAGYNEQFF
TGTGCCAGCAGTTATGCCCTAGCGGGGTACAATGAGCAGTTCTTC
>.|TRBJ1-2|TRBV27|once
CASSFRDPSWGDGYTF
TGTGCCAGCAGTTTTCGGGACCCCTCGTGGGGAGATGGCTACACCTTC
>TRBD1|TRBJ1-1|TRBV4-2|.
CASSRTTGMDTEAFF
TGTGCCAGCAGCCGTACGACAGGGATGGACACTGAAGCTTTCTTT
>.|TRBJ1-1|TRBV30|.
CAWSVDALYEAFF
TGTGCCTGGAGTGTAGACGCCCTATATGAAGCTTTCTTT
>TRBD2|TRBJ2-3|TRBV6-5|.
CASSYQAGGQDTQYF
TGTGCCAGCAGTTACCAAGCGGGGGGCCAGGATACGCAGTATTTT
>.|TRBJ1-1|TRBV6-5|.
CAASSEPNTEAFF
TGTGCCGCAAGTTCGGAACCGAACACTGAAGCTTTCTTT
>TRBD2|TRBJ2-5|TRBV15|.
CATSREARGASETQYF
TGTGCCACCAGCAGAGAGGCGCGGGGGGCCAGTGAGACCCAGTACTTC
>.|TRBJ2-7|TRBV28|.
CASSPVRDHYEQYF
TGTGCCAGCAGTCCCGTACGGGATCACTACGAGCAGTACTTC
>TRBD2|TRBJ2-7|TRBV5-1|once
CASSLARGGWTDEQYF
TGCGCCAGCAGCTTGGCAAGGGGAGGGTGGACGGACGAGCAGTACTTC
>.|TRBJ2-2|TRBV7-2|.
CASSYHRVPGELFF
TGTGCCAGCAGCTACCACAGGGTCCCCGGGGAGCTGTTTTTT
>.|TRBJ1-5|TRBV5-1|.
CASSLSGANQPQHF
TGCGCCAGCAGCTTGAGCGGTGCAAATCAGCCCCAGCATTTT
>.|TRBJ1-6|TRBV7-2|.
CASSLSGGSWSPLHF
TGTGCCAGCAGCTTATCGGGGGGCTCGTGGTCACCCCTCCACTTT
>TRBD1|TRBJ2-3|TRBV3-1/TRBV3-2|.
CASSTRQGSDTQYF
TGTGCCAGCAGCACCCGACAGGGGTCAGATACGCAGTATTTT
>.|TRBJ2-1|TRBV3-1/TRBV3-2|.
CASSHRRDEQFF
TGTGCCAGCAGTCACCGACGGGATGAGCAGTTCTTC
>.|TRBJ2-1|TRBV3-1/TRBV3-2|.
CASSPGFYNEQFF
TGTGCCAGCAGCCCCGGGTTCTACAATGAGCAGTTCTTC
>.|TRBJ1-1|TRBV5-1|.
CASSSGGGSTNTEAFF
TGCGCCAGCAGCTCGGGGGGCGGATCAACGAACACTGAAGCTTTCTTT
>.|TRBJ1-1|TRBV15|.
CATSTRTLGGVDEAFF
TGTGCCACCAGCACCCGTACGCTGGGGGGGGTTGATGAAGCTTTCTTT
>.|TRBJ2-5|TRBV18|.
CASSPFPTDPETQYF
TGTGCCAGCTCACCATTCCCCACCGACCCCGAGACCCAGTACTTC
>.|TRBJ2-7|TRBV6-2/TRBV6-3|.
CASSYLGEQYF
TGTGCCAGCAGTTACCTCGGGGAGCAGTACTTC
>TRBD1|TRBJ1-5|TRBV19|.
CATRTGARSNQPQHF
TGTGCCACCCGGACAGGGGCTAGGAGCAATCAGCCCCAGCATTTT
>.|TRBJ1-5|TRBV5-4|few
CASSLGGATGNQPQHF
TGTGCCAGCAGCTTGGGGGGGGCGACGGGCAATCAGCCCCAGCATTTT
>.|TRBJ1-2|TRBV7-9|.
CASSLALAVYGYTF
TGTGCCAGCAGCTTAGCGCTGGCGGTCTATGGCTACACCTTC
>TRBD1|TRBJ1-5|TRBV5-1|.
CASSLGQGGLSPQHF
TGCGCCAGCAGCTTGGGACAGGGGGGTTTATCGCCCCAGCATTTT
>.|TRBJ1-1|TRBV19|.
CASSRGQMGTEAFF
TGTGCCAGTAGTAGAGGACAGATGGGTACTGAAGCTTTCTTT
>.|TRBJ2-1|TRBV10-3|.
CAISDVGTYNEQFF
TGTGCCATCAGTGACGTCGGGACCTACAATGAGCAGTTCTTC
>.|TRBJ1-6|TRBV19|many
CASSGSSGPNSPLHF
TGTGCCAGTAGTGGCTCGTCAGGGCCTAATTCACCCCTCCACTTT
>.|TRBJ1-1|TRBV10-3|.
CAIRELTEAFF
TGTGCCATCAGGGAGCTCACTGAAGCTTTCTTT
>.|TRBJ1-1|TRBV18|.
CASSPQKNTEAFF
TGTGCCAGCTCACCCCAAAAAAACACTGAAGCTTTCTTT
>TRBD2|TRBJ2-7|TRBV7-9|once
CASSRTSGGYEQYF
TGTGCCAGCAGTCGGACTAGCGGAGGTTACGAGCAGTACTTC
>.|TRBJ2-1|TRBV3-1/TRBV3-2|.
CASSQALSYNEQFF
TGTGCCAGCAGCCAAGCACTTTCCTACAATGAGCAGTTCTTC
>.|TRBJ1-6|TRBV6-5|.
CASSPASPYSPLHF
TGTGCCAGCAGCCCAGCCAGTCCGTATTCACCCCTCCACTTT
>.|TRBJ2-5|TRBV19|.
CASSSGAGPQYF
TGTGCCAGTAGTAGCGGAGCAGGGCCCCAGTACTTC
>.|TRBJ1-2|TRBV7-9|few
CASSLGGNYGYTF
TGTGCCAGCAGCTTAGGCGGGAACTATGGCTACACCTTC
>.|TRBJ1-3|TRBV11-2|.
CASSSDMPGTIYF
TGTGCCAGCAGCTCCGACATGCCGGGCACCATATATTTT
>TRBD1|TRBJ1-4|TRBV28|.
CASSMPGQGLEKLFF
TGTGCCAGCAGTATGCCCGGACAGGGGTTGGAAAAACTGTTTTTT
>.|TRBJ1-3|TRBV2|.
CASTPGQIAGNTIYF
TGTGCCAGCACCCCAGGGCAGATTGCTGGAAACACCATATATTTT
>TRBD2|TRBJ2-1|TRBV10-1|.
CASSETKTGGDNEQFF
TGCGCCAGCAGTGAGACTAAAACGGGAGGGGACAATGAGCAGTTCTTC
>TRBD1|TRBJ2-1|TRBV30|.
CAWIGRGQGYNEQFF
TGTGCCTGGATAGGGAGGGGACAGGGGTACAATGAGCAGTTCTTC
>.|TRBJ2-5|TRBV28|.
CASSPDAGTTGGETQYF
TGTGCCAGCAGTCCCGACGCCGGGACAACCGGCGGGGAGACCCAGTACTTC
>TRBD2|TRBJ2-7|TRBV18|.
CASSPSLAGDYEQYF
TGTGCCAGCTCACCATCACTAGCGGGAGACTACGAGCAGTACTTC
>.|TRBJ1-1|TRBV28|once
CASRSTGPDTEAFF
TGTGCCAGCAGGTCGACAGGCCCGGACACTGAAGCTTTCTTT
>.|TRBJ1-2|TRBV30|.
CAWSVAQGYTF
TGTGCCTGGAGTGTAGCGCAGGGCTACACCTTC
>.|TRBJ1-1|TRBV14|.
CASSANPQKAFF
TGTGCCAGCAGCGCGAATCCGCAAAAAGCTTTCTTT
>.|TRBJ2-7|TRBV3-1/TRBV3-2|.
CASSQDNAGPVREQYF
TGTGCCAGCAGCCAAGATAACGCGGGACCTGTGAGGGAGCAGTACTTC
>TRBD2|TRBJ2-4|TRBV27|.
CASSGAGADKNIQYF
TGTGCCAGCAGCGGAGCGGGGGCCGACAAAAACATTCAGTACTTC
>TRBD2|TRBJ2-7|TRBV7-8|.
CASSLTPGPSGGYEQYF
TGTGCCAGCAGCCTGACCCCGGGACCGAGCGGGGGGTACGAGCAGTACTTC
>.|TRBJ1-1|TRBV6-1|.
CASSEELRGTEAFF
TGTGCCAGCAGTGAAGAGCTGCGGGGCACTGAAGCTTTCTTT
>.|TRBJ1-3|TRBV10-2|.
CASTTGASGNTIYF
TGCGCCAGCACTACAGGTGCCTCTGGAAACACCATATATTTT
>.|TRBJ1-2|TRBV28|once
CASSQIQNYGYTF
TGTGCCAGCAGTCAAATCCAGAACTATGGCTACACCTTC
>TRBD1|TRBJ2-7|TRBV5-1|.
CASSSNPGQGSSEQYF
TGCGCCAGCAGCTCAAATCCGGGACAGGGTTCTTCCGAGCAGTACTTC
>TRBD1|TRBJ1-6|TRBV28|.
CASIDRGSRNSPLHF
TGTGCCAGCATTGACAGGGGAAGTAGAAATTCACCCCTCCACTTT
>TRBD2|TRBJ2-3|TRBV6-5|.
CASSLIAGGDTQYF
TGTGCCAGCAGCCTAATAGCGGGAGGAGATACGCAGTATTTT
>TRBD1|TRBJ1-3|TRBV11-2|.
CASSPEGQGGNTIYF
TGTGCCAGCAGCCCCGAGGGACAGGGGGGAAACACCATATATTTT
>.|TRBJ1-1|TRBV20-1|.
CSARYRVGAFF
TGCAGTGCTAGATACCGGGTCGGCGCTTTCTTT
>.|TRBJ2-7|TRBV11-2|once
CASSFSGTDYEQYF
TGTGCCAGCAGCTTCTCCGGGACGGACTACGAGCAGTACTTC